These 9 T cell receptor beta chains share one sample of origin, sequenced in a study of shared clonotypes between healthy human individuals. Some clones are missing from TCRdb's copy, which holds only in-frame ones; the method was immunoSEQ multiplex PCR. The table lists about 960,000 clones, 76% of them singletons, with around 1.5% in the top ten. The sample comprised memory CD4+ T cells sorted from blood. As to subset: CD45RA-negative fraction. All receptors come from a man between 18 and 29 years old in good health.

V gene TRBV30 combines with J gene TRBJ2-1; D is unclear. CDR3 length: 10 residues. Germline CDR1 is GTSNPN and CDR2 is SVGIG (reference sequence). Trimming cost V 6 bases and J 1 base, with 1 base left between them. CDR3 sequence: CACSYNEQFF. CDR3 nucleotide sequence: TGTGCCTGTTCCTACAATGAGCAGTTCTTC.

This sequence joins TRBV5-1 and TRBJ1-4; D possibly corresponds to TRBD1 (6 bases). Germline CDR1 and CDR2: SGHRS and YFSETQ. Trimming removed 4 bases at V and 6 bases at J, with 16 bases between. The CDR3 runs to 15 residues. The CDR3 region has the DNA TGCGCCAGCAGCGCCGGGACAACGGGATATGAAAAACTGTTTTTT. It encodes CASSAGTTGYEKLFF.

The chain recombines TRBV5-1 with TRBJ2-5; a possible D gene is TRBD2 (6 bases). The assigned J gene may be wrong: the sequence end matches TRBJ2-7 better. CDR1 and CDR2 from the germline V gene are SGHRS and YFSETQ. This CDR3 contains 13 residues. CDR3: CASSPGTSGEQYF. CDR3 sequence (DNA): TGCGCCAGCAGCCCAGGGACTTCAGGCGAGCAGTACTTC.

The CDR3 DNA sequence: TGTGCCAGCACCATCGAGGGAAACTATGGCTACACCTTC. Protein product: CASTIEGNYGYTF. The genes are TRBV5-6 and TRBJ1-2; D gene ambiguous. Germline V gene sequence: CDR1 SGHDT, CDR2 YYEEEE. CDR3 size: 13 residues. Trimming cost V 6 bases and J 2 bases, with 11 bases left between them.

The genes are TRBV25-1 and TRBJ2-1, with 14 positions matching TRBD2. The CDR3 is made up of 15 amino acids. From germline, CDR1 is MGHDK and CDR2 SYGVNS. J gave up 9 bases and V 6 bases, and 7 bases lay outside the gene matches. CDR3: CASSLGTSGRGEQFF. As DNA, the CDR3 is TGTGCCAGCAGCCTCGGGACTAGCGGGAGAGGTGAGCAGTTCTTC.

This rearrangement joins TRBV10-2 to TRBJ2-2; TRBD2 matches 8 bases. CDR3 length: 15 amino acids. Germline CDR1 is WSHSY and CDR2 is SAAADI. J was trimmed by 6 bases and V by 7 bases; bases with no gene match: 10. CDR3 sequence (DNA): TGCGCCAGCAAGAATAGCGGGACGTCGTCCGGGGAGCTGTTTTTT. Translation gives CASKNSGTSSGELFF.

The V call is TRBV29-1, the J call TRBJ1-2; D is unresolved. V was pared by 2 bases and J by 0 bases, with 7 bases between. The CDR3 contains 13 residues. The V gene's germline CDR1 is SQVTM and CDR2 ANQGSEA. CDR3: CSVEPQTNYGYTF. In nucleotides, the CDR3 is TGCAGCGTTGAACCACAGACTAACTATGGCTACACCTTC.

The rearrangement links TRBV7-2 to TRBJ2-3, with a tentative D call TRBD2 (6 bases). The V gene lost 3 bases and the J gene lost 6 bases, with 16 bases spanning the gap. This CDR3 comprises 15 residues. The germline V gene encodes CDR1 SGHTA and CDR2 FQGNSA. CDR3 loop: CASSFDGSWGDTQYF. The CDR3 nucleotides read TGTGCCAGCAGCTTCGACGGGAGCTGGGGGGATACGCAGTATTTT.

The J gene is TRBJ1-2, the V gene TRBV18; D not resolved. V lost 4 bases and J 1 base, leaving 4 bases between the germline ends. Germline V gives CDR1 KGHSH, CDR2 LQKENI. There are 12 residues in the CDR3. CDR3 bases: TGTGCCAGCTCACACAATAACTATGGCTACACCTTC. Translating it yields CASSHNNYGYTF. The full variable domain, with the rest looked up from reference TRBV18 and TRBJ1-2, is NAGVMQNPRHLVRRRGQEARLRCSPMKGHSHVYWYRQLPEEGLKFMVYLQKENIIDESGMPKERFSAEFPKEGPSILRIQQVVRGDSAAYFCASSHNNYGYTFGSGTRLTVV.